This TCR beta chain is from a study of shared clonotypes between healthy human individuals. Regarding the study as a whole: Against clonotypes common to all four donors, non-shared ones had lower generation probabilities.

Within Nashville, Tennessee resided all donors, each a Caucasian adult. TCRdb's copy holds only in-frame clones and misses some; the assay was immunoSEQ multiplex PCR. The sample lists some 2,400,000 clones; around 95% were seen once. The CDR3 length is 13 residues. V lost 0 bases and J lost 9, with 9 bases in between. Germline V gene lookup returns CDR1 SGHNT and CDR2 YENEEA. Concerning this clone: Its specificity is not known.

The receptor's source is a man between 18 and 29 years old in good health. The sample comprised naive CD4+ T cells sorted from blood. Subset noted: CD45RA+ positively selected. This chain joins TRBV11-3 and TRBJ2-1; no firm D call. The CDR3 loop is CASSLDRKGEQFF. The DNA of the CDR3 is TGTGCCAGCAGCTTAGATCGAAAGGGTGAGCAGTTCTTC.